This TCR beta chain was identified in a study of vaccination effects on CD4 cells after COVID-19. Study information: CD4+ T cells specific for antigen were expanded with viral peptide pools by the ViraFEST assay before sequencing. The median interval between the second dose and post-vaccine sampling was 72 days.

V was clipped by 4 bases and J by 6 bases; unmatched bases: 4. This CDR3 has 14 residues. CDR1 and CDR2 (germline): ENHRY, SYGVKD. A 10-day culture period preceded the isolation of CD4+ T cells. The cohort was immunized with two doses of either the BNT162b2 or mRNA-1273 vaccine. Both day 3 and day 7 saw half the medium replaced with IL-2 medium. TCRdb keeps only in-frame clones here, not all; method: immunoSEQ multiplex PCR. Among about 57,000 clones listed, just under 80% were seen once. Of note for this clone: What it binds is not known.

V is TRBV10-3 and J is TRBJ1-5; TRBD1 matches 9 bases. Sequences were derived from CD4+ T cells from PBMCs cultured without peptide, sampled after COVID-19 vaccination. The TCR was taken from a human donor who received a COVID-19 vaccine. The CDR3 region is CAISGGQGGQPQHF. The CDR3 DNA follows: TGTGCCATCAGTGGGGGACAGGGAGGTCAGCCCCAGCATTTT.